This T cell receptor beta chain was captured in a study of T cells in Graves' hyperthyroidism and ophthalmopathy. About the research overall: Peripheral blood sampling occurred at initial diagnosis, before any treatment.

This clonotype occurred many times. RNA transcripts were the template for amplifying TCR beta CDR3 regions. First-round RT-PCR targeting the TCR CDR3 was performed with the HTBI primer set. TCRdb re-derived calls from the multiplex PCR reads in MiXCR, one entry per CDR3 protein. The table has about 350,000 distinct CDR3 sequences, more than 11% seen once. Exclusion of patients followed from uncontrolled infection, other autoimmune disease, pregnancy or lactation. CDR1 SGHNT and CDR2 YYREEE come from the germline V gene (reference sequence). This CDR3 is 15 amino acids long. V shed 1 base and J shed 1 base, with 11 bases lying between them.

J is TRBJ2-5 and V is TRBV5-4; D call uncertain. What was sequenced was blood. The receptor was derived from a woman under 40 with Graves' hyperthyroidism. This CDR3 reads CASSLSVRPQETQYF. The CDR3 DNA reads TGTGCCAGCAGCTTGTCGGTCAGGCCCCAAGAGACCCAGTACTTC.